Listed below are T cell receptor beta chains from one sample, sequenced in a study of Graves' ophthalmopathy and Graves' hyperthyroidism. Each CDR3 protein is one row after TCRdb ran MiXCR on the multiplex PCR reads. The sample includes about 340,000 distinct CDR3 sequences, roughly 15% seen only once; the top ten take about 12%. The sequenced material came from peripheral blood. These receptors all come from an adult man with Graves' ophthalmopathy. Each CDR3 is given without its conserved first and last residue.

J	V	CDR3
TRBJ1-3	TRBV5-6	ASSFMYPGTGGNTIY
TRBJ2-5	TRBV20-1	SASVAGLETQY
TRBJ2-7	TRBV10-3	AIGAGGTYEQY
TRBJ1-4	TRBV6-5	ASSYRQGIEKLF
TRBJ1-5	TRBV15	ATSRDYEKGPQH
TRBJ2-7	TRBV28	ASTSAMGGAVYEQY
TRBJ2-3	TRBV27	ASSFLGLAGLETDTQY
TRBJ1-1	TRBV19	ASRFKWGNTEAF
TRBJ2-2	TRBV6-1	ASSGTGPGELF
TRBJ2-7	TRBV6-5	ASSYRGVNKDEQY
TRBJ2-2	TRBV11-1	ASSLDSSRTGELF
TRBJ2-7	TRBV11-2	ASSLDFGTRGYEQY
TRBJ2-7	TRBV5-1	ASSLKVSYEQY
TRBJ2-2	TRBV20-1	SAPWPVGPTGELF
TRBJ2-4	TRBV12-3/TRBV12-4	ASSLGLAGGSGNIQY